The 21 T cell receptor beta chains below all came from one sample that was sequenced in a study of T cell responses to AZD1222 COVID-19 vaccine. Repertoires were generated with immunoSEQ multiplex PCR, while TCRdb's copy carries only in-frame clones and drops some. The sample records around 89,000 clones, 85% to 90% being singletons. The sequences come from peripheral blood, collected on day 0 of AZD1222 vaccination. The receptors derive from an adult in good health.

The chain employs TRBV12-3 or TRBV12-4 and TRBJ1-4; 7 bases are shared with TRBD1. V trimming: 8 bases; J trimming: 5 bases; junction bases outside the gene matches: 5. The CDR3 has 13 amino acids. CDR3 DNA: TGTGCCAGCCAAGGGACAGAGAATGAAAAACTGTTTTTT. This sequence encodes CASQGTENEKLFF.

The chain uses TRBV28 and TRBJ1-6; unclear D gene. Trimming pared 4 bases from V and 0 bases from J, leaving 7 bases between. CDR3 length: 15 residues. Germline CDR1 MDHEN, CDR2 SYDVKM. The CDR3 region is CASSWGSSYNSPLHF. The CDR3 nucleotides read TGTGCCAGCAGTTGGGGTAGCTCCTATAATTCACCCCTCCACTTT.

This clone has only a few counts. V is TRBV30 and J is TRBJ1-6; 8 nucleotides match TRBD1. V shed 0 bases and J 9 bases; nucleotides not matched to a gene: 10. Germline V gives CDR1 GTSNPN, CDR2 SVGIG (reference sequence). The CDR3 covers 16 residues. CDR3 nucleotides: TGTGCCTGGAGTGTACTTCCCGGACAGGGTGGTTCACCCCTCCACTTT. This translates into CAWSVLPGQGGSPLHF.

V and J are TRBV19 and TRBJ2-7; 7 bases align to TRBD2. The CDR3 totals 16 residues. With 5 bases clipped from V and 0 bases from J, the junction kept 10 bases outside the gene matches. CDR1 is LNHDA and CDR2 is SQIVND in the germline V gene (reference sequence). DNA of the CDR3: TGTGCCAGTAGTCCTGGAATAGCGGGTTTCTCCTACGAGCAGTACTTC. Amino acid sequence: CASSPGIAGFSYEQYF.

This rearrangement joins TRBV5-4 to TRBJ2-3, with 7 bases lining up with TRBD2. This CDR3 has 16 residues. The trim removed 2 bases at V and 4 bases at J, leaving 10 bases unmatched. Per germline, CDR1 SGHNT and CDR2 YYREEE (reference sequence). The CDR3 loop is CASSLGFAGEADTQYF. CDR3 bases: TGTGCCAGCAGCTTAGGATTTGCGGGAGAGGCAGATACGCAGTATTTT.

The genes are TRBV7-9 and TRBJ2-2; perhaps TRBD2 as D (6 bases). The CDR3 spans 15 residues. With 1 base removed from V and 2 bases from J, the gap between germline ends came to 8 bases. Per the germline V gene, CDR1 is SEHNR and CDR2 is FQNEAQ (reference sequence). The CDR3 nucleotides read TGTGCCAGCAGCTTAGGACTAGTTAACACCGGGGAGCTGTTTTTT. This gives the protein CASSLGLVNTGELFF.

The genes are TRBV29-1 and TRBJ1-1, with D tentatively TRBD1 (6 bases). The CDR3 consists of 16 residues. Germline lookup yields CDR1 SQVTM and CDR2 ANQGSEA. V lost 4 bases, J lost 4 bases, and 22 bases lay in between. The CDR3 loop is CSVVRTAGAGSTEAFF. In DNA form, the CDR3 reads TGCAGCGTTGTGCGGACAGCCGGAGCAGGGAGCACTGAAGCTTTCTTT.

Only a few counts were recorded for this clone. The chain recombines TRBV10-1 with TRBJ2-7; tentative D call: TRBD1 (5 bases). The CDR3 covers 15 residues. Deletions cut 0 bases from V and 2 bases from J, with 11 bases between. The germline gives CDR1 WNHNN, CDR2 SYGVQD (reference sequence). The CDR3 sequence: CASSESGTGPYEQYF. In DNA, the CDR3 is TGCGCCAGCAGTGAGTCCGGAACAGGACCCTACGAGCAGTACTTC.

The chain is built from TRBV5-1 and TRBJ1-2, with D tentatively TRBD1 (6 bases). This CDR3 has 15 residues. Germline V gene sequence: CDR1 SGHRS, CDR2 YFSETQ. Trimming stripped 3 bases from V and 6 bases from J, with 18 bases between. The CDR3 coding sequence is TGCGCCAGCAGCTATTCGACAGGCGATTGGGATGGCTACACCTTC. Translation gives CASSYSTGDWDGYTF.

The V and J genes are TRBV19 and TRBJ1-6; D might be TRBD1 (6 bases). The V end lost 6 bases, the J end lost 8 bases, and 11 bases lay between the germline ends. The germline V gene encodes CDR1 LNHDA and CDR2 SQIVND (reference sequence). The CDR3 is 13 amino acids. The CDR3 protein is CASSSRTDSPLHF. The DNA for the CDR3 is TGTGCCAGTAGCTCTAGGACAGATTCACCCCTCCACTTT.

This chain links TRBV6-6 with TRBJ1-4; tentatively, D is TRBD1 (6 bases). This CDR3 is 16 amino acids long. V lost 8 bases and J lost 8, with 24 bases in between. In germline, CDR1 is MNHNY, CDR2 SVGAGI (reference sequence). As DNA, the CDR3 is TGTGCCAGCGGAGTTTCTGGGCCAACAGGGAACGAAAAACTGTTTTTT. Encoded protein: CASGVSGPTGNEKLFF.

The V gene is TRBV27, the J gene TRBJ2-7; a weak D match, TRBD1 (7 bases). This CDR3 comprises 17 residues. The germline CDR1 and CDR2 sequences are MNHEY and SMNVEV (reference sequence). Trimming removed 2 bases from V and 6 bases from J, with 23 bases in between. CDR3: CASSLTVRGGGHSEQYF. The CDR3 DNA sequence: TGTGCCAGCAGTTTAACAGTGAGAGGAGGGGGCCATAGCGAGCAGTACTTC.

V gene TRBV7-8 combines with J gene TRBJ2-7; 12 nucleotides align to TRBD2. Germline trimming cut 1 base from V and 4 bases from J; bases unmatched to any gene: 5. The CDR3 runs to 16 residues. The germline V gene has CDR1 SGHVS and CDR2 FQNEAQ. CDR3 sequence reads: CASSLGLAGGQYEQYF. The CDR3 DNA follows: TGTGCCAGCAGCTTAGGGCTAGCGGGGGGGCAATACGAGCAGTACTTC.

The chain employs TRBV24-1 and TRBJ2-1; D is perhaps TRBD2 (6 bases). CDR1 and CDR2 from the germline V gene are KGHDR and SFDVKD. V was clipped by 1 base and J by 0 bases, with 12 bases between them. CDR3 size: 17 residues. CDR3 in DNA: TGTGCCACCAGTGATTTAGGGCGGGGAAGCTCCTACAATGAGCAGTTCTTC. It encodes CATSDLGRGSSYNEQFF.

V gene TRBV29-1 combines with J gene TRBJ2-1, with 8 bases aligning to TRBD1. With 3 bases clipped from V and 3 bases from J, the junction kept 4 bases outside the gene matches. The CDR3 has 14 residues. The germline V gene has CDR1 SQVTM and CDR2 ANQGSEA. CDR3 residues: CSVDLDRVYNEQFF. The CDR3 nucleotides are TGCAGCGTTGATTTGGACAGGGTCTACAATGAGCAGTTCTTC.

This chain connects TRBV7-2 to TRBJ2-7; D gene ambiguous. The germline CDR1 and CDR2 sequences are SGHTA and FQGNSA. This CDR3 region has 15 residues. Trimming removed 2 bases from V and 0 bases from J, with 11 bases in between. CDR3 coding DNA: TGTGCCAGCAGCTTAAATCCGGGCCCCTCCTACGAGCAGTACTTC. It codes for CASSLNPGPSYEQYF. The variable domain in full, with the rest retrieved from reference TRBV7-2 and TRBJ2-7, is GAGVSQSPSNKVTEKGKDVELRCDPISGHTALYWYRQSLGQGLEFLIYFQGNSAPDKSGLPSDRFSAERTGGSVSTLTIQRTQQEDSAVYLCASSLNPGPSYEQYFGPGTRLTVT.

J is TRBJ1-1 and V is TRBV19, with D uncertain. The CDR3 has 13 residues. Between the trimmed V and J ends, which lost 10 bases and 4 bases, there was a span of 16 bases. CDR1 and CDR2 from the germline V gene are LNHDA and SQIVND (reference sequence). DNA of the CDR3: TGTGCCATAAAGGATGGTGCCGGCACTGAAGCTTTCTTT. Protein product: CAIKDGAGTEAFF.

This clone was counted a few times. The chain couples TRBV27 to TRBJ2-1; TRBD1 might be the D (6 bases). The germline V gene has CDR1 MNHEY and CDR2 SMNVEV (reference sequence). CDR3 size: 15 residues. Trimming cost V 10 bases and J 3 bases, with 19 bases left between them. CDR3 DNA: TGTGCCACCCCCACGACAGGACCTCTCTACAATGAGCAGTTCTTC. It yields the protein CATPTTGPLYNEQFF.

V and J are TRBV29-1 and TRBJ1-2; TRBD1 agrees at 9 bases. The V segment lost 7 bases and the J segment 4 bases; nucleotides outside the gene matches: 7. The CDR3 is made up of 13 amino acids. The germline V gene encodes CDR1 SQVTM and CDR2 ANQGSEA. The CDR3 DNA reads as TGCAGCGCGGACAGGGGTTTCCCCTATGGCTACACCTTC. This codes for CSADRGFPYGYTF.

This chain links TRBV28 with TRBJ2-7; D perhaps matches TRBD1 (5 bases). Per germline, CDR1 MDHEN and CDR2 SYDVKM. V dropped 6 bases and J dropped 2 bases, with 11 bases sitting between them. This CDR3 comprises 13 residues. CDR3 sequence (DNA): TGTGCCAGCAGCGATGGGGCCACCTACGAGCAGTACTTC. It is translated as CASSDGATYEQYF.

The sample holds a few counts of this clone. The CDR3 spells CASSLSGGLFGNEQFF. CDR3 DNA: TGCGCCAGCAGCTTGTCTGGGGGGCTGTTTGGCAATGAGCAGTTCTTC. The chain couples TRBV5-1 to TRBJ2-1; D may match TRBD1 or TRBD2 (6 bases each). The CDR3 contains 16 residues. CDR1 and CDR2 from the germline V gene are SGHRS and YFSETQ. The V end was cut by 1 base, the J end by 6 bases, with 17 bases between.